The clone carrying this T cell receptor beta chain was found a few times. The antigen is not known. This sample was included in a study of T-cell memory formation after mild COVID-19. For the study at large: TCR clustering was largely donor specific.

Study-wide points: Unconfirmed was the SARS-CoV-2 specificity of second-wave clones that peaked on day 37. Researchers report contracting CD4+ clones mostly in CM and EM, with CD8+ clones in EMRA. The study found balanced CD4/CD8 in clones contracting day 15 to 85 and a CD4+ lean in later expanders.

V dropped 2 bases and J dropped 7; count of bases not matched to a gene: 4. The CDR3 has 16 residues. Germline V gene lookup returns CDR1 SGHTA and CDR2 FQGNSA. TCRdb re-analysed the 5' RACE reads in MiXCR, keeping a single row per CDR3 protein. Of 450,000 to 650,000 distinct CDR3 sequences detected, approximately 19% appear once; the ten largest clones hold more than 10%. The sequence came from an adult woman who had mild COVID-19 (a few samples of this study predate the infection). Cell type and time point are not known. The sample consisted of PBMCs or a T cell subset sorted from them (not recorded which). This chain links TRBV7-2 with TRBJ2-1, with 14 bases aligning to TRBD2. In DNA form, the CDR3 reads TGTGCCAGCAGCTTATACGGGACTAGCGGGAGTAATGAGCAGTTCTTC. This sequence encodes CASSLYGTSGSNEQFF.